In its sample, the clone carrying this T cell receptor (beta chain) was seen many times. TCRdb reprocessed the 5' RACE reads via MiXCR and lists one record per CDR3 protein. The profile shows 60,000 to 65,000 distinct CDR3 sequences, under 25% of them singletons. Trimming took off 0 bases at V and 4 bases at J, with 12 bases between the two ends. The germline V gene has CDR1 MGHRA and CDR2 YSYEKL. The CDR3 is 15 residues long. The chain recombines TRBV4-1 with TRBJ1-2; possibly TRBD1 for D (6 bases). Sequenced sample: memory CD4+ T cells sorted from a lymph node. Described subset: memory CD4+ T cells, CD4+CD45RO+CD25-. The origin of this receptor is a female donor with breast cancer. The CDR3 reads CASSQDGPRGYGYTF. The CDR3 DNA reads TGCGCCAGCAGCCAAGATGGTCCCAGGGGCTATGGCTACACCTTC.